This T cell receptor beta chain stems from a study of OX40 agonist ivuxolimab in advanced cancers. Findings and caveats of the study: In the 0.1 to 3.0 mg/kg range, CD4+ and CD8+ blood T cells had expanded clonally by week 6. Clonal expansion was among the lowest in partial responders at 0.1-3.0 mg/kg, especially CD8+. Averaging showed that CD8+ T cells had more expanded clones than CD4+ did.

For this clone: Its antigen is unidentified.

Sequencing used immunoSEQ multiplex PCR; TCRdb keeps in-frame clones, though not all of them. The repertoire holds tens of thousands of clones, with 80% to 85% as singletons. Trimming pared 7 bases from V and 7 bases from J, leaving 14 bases between. In germline, CDR1 is MNHEY, CDR2 SMNVEV (reference sequence). There are 13 residues in the CDR3. The input for sequencing was CD4+ or CD8+ T cells sorted from blood, taken in a trial of the OX40 agonist ivuxolimab. The origin of this receptor is an adult with an advanced solid tumor such as melanoma, head and neck, liver or kidney cancer. The chain has TRBV27 and TRBJ1-3; D unresolved. The DNA for the CDR3 is TGTGCCAGCACGAGGAAGGTCCGGAACACCATATATTTT. It specifies CASTRKVRNTIYF.